This T cell receptor beta chain was profiled in a study of cytomegalovirus exposure and HLA in healthy donors. Study details: Ancestry clustering placed around four fifths of about 400 genotyped donors in the Caucasian-associated cluster.

Study outcomes and limitations: In vitro work confirmed that three CMV-associated chains recognize CMV antigens.

The V end lost 5 bases, the J end lost 8 bases, and 16 bases lay between the germline ends. Per the germline V gene, CDR1 is PRHDT and CDR2 is FYEKMQ (reference sequence). The CDR3 is 14 amino acids. With regard to this clone: As yet, its antigen is unknown.

The PCR contained 60 Vbeta and 13 Jbeta primers. The data were produced by immunoSEQ multiplex PCR, yet TCRdb's version contains in-frame clones alone and is incomplete. The profile shows approximately 88,000 clones, over 75% of them singletons. The clonotype comes from a man younger than 45 in good health and CMV-seropositive. The chain recombines TRBV13 with TRBJ2-4; D might be TRBD2 (5 bases). Source material: PBMCs. In DNA form, the CDR3 reads TGTGCCAGCAGCCAAGGACTCGATCTTCACATTCAGTACTTC. This encodes CASSQGLDLHIQYF.